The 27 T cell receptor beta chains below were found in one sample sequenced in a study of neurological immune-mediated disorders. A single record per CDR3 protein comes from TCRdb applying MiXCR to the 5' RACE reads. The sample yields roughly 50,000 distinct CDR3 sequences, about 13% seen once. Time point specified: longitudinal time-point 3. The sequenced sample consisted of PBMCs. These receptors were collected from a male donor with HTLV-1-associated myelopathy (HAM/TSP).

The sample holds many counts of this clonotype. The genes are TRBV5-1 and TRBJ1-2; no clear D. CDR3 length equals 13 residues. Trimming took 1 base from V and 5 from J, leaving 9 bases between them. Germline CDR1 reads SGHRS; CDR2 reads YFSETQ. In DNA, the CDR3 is TGCGCCAGCAGCTTGAGCATCTCATATGGCTACACCTTC. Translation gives CASSLSISYGYTF.

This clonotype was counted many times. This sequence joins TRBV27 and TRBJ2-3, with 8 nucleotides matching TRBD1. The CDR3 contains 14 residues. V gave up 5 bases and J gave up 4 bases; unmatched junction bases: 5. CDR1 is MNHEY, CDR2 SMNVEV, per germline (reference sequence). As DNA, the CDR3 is TGTGCCAGCAGTCTCGGACAGGGCTCAGATACGCAGTATTTT. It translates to CASSLGQGSDTQYF.

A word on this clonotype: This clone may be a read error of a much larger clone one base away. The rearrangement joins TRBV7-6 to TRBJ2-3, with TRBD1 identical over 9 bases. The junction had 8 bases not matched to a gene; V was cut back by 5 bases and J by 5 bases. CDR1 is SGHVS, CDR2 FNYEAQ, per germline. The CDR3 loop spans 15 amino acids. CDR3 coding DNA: TGTGCCAGCAGCGTACAGGGGGCCTTCATAGATACGCAGTATTTT. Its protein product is CASSVQGAFIDTQYF. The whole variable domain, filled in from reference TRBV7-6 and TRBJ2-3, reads GAGVSQSPRYKVTKRGQDVALRCDPISGHVSLYWYRQALGQGPEFLTYFNYEAQQDKSGLPNDRFSAERPEGSISTLTIQRTEQRDSAMYRCASSVQGAFIDTQYFGPGTRLTVL.

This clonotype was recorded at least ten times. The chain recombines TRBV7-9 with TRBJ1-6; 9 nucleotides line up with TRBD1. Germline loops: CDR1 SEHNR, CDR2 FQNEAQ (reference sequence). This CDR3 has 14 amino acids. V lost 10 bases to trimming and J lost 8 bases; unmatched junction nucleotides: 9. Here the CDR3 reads CATLRDREDSPLHF. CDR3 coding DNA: TGTGCCACCTTAAGGGACAGGGAAGATTCACCCCTCCACTTT.

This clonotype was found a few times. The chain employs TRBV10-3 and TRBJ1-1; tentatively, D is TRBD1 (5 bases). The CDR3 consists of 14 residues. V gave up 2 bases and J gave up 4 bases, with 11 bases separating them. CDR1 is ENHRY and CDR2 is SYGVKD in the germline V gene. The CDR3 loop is CAISEPSRGTEAFF. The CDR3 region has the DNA TGTGCCATCAGTGAGCCCTCGAGGGGCACTGAAGCTTTCTTT.

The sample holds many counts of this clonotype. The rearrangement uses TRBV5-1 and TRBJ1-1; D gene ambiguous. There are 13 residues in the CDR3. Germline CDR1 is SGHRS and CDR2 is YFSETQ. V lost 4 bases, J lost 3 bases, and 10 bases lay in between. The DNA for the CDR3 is TGCGCCAGCAGCCCGGACGGATACACTGAAGCTTTCTTT. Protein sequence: CASSPDGYTEAFF. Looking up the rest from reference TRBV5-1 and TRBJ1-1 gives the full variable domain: KAGVTQTPRYLIKTRGQQVTLSCSPISGHRSVSWYQQTPGQGLQFLFEYFSETQRNKGNFPGRFSGRQFSNSRSEMNVSTLELGDSALYLCASSPDGYTEAFFGQGTRLTVV.

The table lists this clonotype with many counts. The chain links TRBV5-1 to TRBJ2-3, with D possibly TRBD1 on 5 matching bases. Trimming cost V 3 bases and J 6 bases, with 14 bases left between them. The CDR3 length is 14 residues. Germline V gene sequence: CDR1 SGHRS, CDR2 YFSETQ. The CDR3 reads CASSSIPGSDTQYF. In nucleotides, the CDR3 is TGCGCCAGCAGCTCCATTCCAGGGTCGGATACGCAGTATTTT.

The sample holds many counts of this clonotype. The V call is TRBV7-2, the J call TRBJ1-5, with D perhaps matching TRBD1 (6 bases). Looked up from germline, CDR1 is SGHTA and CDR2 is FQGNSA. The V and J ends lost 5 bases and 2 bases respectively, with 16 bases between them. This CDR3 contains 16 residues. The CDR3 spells CASSPWGSGGNQPQHF. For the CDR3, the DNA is TGTGCCAGCAGCCCCTGGGGTTCAGGGGGCAATCAGCCCCAGCATTTT. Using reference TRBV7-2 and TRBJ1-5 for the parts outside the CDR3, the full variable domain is GAGVSQSPSNKVTEKGKDVELRCDPISGHTALYWYRQSLGQGLEFLIYFQGNSAPDKSGLPSDRFSAERTGGSVSTLTIQRTQQEDSAVYLCASSPWGSGGNQPQHFGDGTRLSIL.

CDR3 DNA: TGTGCCAGCAGCTCCGGACGGCGCCTCTCCTATAATTCACCCCTCCACTTT. This translates into CASSSGRRLSYNSPLHF. The rearrangement links TRBV6-5 to TRBJ1-6; no clear D gene. The CDR3 has 17 residues. From germline, CDR1 is MNHEY and CDR2 SVGAGI. Trimming shortened V by 6 bases and J by 0 bases, and 15 bases separated the two germline ends.

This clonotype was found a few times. CDR3 bases: TGTGCCAGCAGCGGACTAGCGGGGGGCTATCAAGAGACCCAGTACTTC. Translating it yields CASSGLAGGYQETQYF. This sequence joins TRBV2 and TRBJ2-5; 14 bases fit TRBD2. Germline-derived CDR1 and CDR2 are SNHLY and FYNNEI. Trimming cost V 6 bases and J 2 bases; bases outside gene matches: 5. CDR3 length: 16 amino acids.

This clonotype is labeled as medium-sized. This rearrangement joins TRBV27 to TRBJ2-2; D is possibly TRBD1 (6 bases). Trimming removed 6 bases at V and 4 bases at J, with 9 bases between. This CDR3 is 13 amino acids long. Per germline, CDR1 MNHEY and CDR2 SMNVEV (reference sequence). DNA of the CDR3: TGTGCCAGCAGCCTGACAGGCACCGGGGAGCTGTTTTTT. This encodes CASSLTGTGELFF.

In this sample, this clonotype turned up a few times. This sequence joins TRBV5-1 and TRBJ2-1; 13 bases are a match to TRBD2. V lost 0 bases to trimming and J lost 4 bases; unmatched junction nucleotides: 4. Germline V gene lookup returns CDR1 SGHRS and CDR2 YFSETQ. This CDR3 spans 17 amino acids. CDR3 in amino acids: CASSLAVTSGGYNEQFF. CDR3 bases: TGCGCCAGCAGCTTGGCTGTGACTAGCGGGGGGTACAATGAGCAGTTCTTC.

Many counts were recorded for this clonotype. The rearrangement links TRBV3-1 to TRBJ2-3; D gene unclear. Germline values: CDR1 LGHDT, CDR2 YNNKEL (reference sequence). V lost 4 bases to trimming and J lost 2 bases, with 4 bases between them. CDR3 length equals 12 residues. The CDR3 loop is CASSLITDTQYF. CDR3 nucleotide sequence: TGTGCCAGCAGCCTGATCACAGATACGCAGTATTTT.

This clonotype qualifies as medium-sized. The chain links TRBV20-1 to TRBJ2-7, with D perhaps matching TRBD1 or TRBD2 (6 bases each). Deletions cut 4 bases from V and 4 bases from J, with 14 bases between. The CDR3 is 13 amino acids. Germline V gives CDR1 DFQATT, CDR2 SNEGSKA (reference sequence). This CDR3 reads CSATRGVRYEQYF. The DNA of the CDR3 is TGCAGTGCTACGAGGGGGGTTCGGTACGAGCAGTACTTC.

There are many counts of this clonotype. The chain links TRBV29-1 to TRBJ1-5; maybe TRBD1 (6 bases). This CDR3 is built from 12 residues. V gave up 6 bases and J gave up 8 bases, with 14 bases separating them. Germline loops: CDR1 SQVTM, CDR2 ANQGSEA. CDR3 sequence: CSVGGGPEPQHF. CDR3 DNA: TGCAGCGTGGGGGGGGGGCCGGAGCCCCAGCATTTT.

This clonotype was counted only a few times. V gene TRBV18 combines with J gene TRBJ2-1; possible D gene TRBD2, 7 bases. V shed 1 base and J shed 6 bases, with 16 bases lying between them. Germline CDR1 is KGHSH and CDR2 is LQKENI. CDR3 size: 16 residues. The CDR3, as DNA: TGTGCCAGCTCACCACTACGGGGGGCCTCTGGCAATGAGCAGTTCTTC. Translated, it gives CASSPLRGASGNEQFF. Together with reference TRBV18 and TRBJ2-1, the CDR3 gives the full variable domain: NAGVMQNPRHLVRRRGQEARLRCSPMKGHSHVYWYRQLPEEGLKFMVYLQKENIIDESGMPKERFSAEFPKEGPSILRIQQVVRGDSAAYFCASSPLRGASGNEQFFGPGTRLTVL.

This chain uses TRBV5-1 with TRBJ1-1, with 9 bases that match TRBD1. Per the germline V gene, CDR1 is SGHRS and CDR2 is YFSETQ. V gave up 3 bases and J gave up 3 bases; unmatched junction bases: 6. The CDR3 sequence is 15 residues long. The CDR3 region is CASSYQTGGDTEAFF. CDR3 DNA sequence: TGCGCCAGCAGCTATCAGACAGGGGGGGACACTGAAGCTTTCTTT.

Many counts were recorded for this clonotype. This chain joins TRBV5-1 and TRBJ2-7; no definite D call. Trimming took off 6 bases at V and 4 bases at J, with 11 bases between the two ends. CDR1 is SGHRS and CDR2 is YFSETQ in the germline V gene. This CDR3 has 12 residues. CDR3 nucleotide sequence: TGCGCCAGCACGAAGGATGGGTACGAGCAGTACTTC. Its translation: CASTKDGYEQYF. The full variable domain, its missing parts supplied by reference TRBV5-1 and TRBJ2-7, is KAGVTQTPRYLIKTRGQQVTLSCSPISGHRSVSWYQQTPGQGLQFLFEYFSETQRNKGNFPGRFSGRQFSNSRSEMNVSTLELGDSALYLCASTKDGYEQYFGPGTRLTVT.

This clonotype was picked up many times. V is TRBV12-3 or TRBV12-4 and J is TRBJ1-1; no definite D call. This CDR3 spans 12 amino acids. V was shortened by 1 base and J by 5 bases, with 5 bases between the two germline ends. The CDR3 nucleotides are TGTGCCAGCAGTTTAGGAGTTACTGAAGCTTTCTTT. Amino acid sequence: CASSLGVTEAFF.

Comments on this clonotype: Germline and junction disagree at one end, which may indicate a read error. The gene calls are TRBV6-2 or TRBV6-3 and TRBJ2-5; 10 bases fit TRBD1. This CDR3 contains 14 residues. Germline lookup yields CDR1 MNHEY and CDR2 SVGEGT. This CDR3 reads CAISQGQGIWTQYF. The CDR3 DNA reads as TGTGCCATCAGTCAGGGACAGGGGATATGGACCCAGTACTTC.

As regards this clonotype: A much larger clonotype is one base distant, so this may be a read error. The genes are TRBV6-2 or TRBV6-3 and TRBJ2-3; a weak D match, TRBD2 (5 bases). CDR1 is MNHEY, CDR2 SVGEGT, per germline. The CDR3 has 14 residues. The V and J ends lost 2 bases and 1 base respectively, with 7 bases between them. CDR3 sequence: CASSYGGCTDTQYF. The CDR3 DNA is TGTGCCAGCAGTTACGGCGGGTGCACAGATACGCAGTATTTT.

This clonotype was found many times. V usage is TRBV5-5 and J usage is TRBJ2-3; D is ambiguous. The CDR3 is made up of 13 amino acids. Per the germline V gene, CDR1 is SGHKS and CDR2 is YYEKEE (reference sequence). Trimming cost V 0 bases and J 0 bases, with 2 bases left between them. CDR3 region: CASSLESTDTQYF. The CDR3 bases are TGTGCCAGCAGCTTGGAGAGCACAGATACGCAGTATTTT.

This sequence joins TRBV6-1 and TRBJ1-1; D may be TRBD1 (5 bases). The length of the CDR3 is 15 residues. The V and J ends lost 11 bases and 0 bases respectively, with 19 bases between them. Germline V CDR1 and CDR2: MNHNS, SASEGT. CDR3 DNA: TGTGCCGGAGGGGTACAGGATGGTTTGAACACTGAAGCTTTCTTT. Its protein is CAGGVQDGLNTEAFF.

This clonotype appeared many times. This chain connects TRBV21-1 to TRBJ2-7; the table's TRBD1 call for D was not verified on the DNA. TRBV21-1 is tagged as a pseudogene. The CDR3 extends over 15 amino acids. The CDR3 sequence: CANNRATPIRYEQYF. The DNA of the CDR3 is TGTGCCAATAACAGGGCCACCCCAATCCGTTACGAGCAGTACTTC.

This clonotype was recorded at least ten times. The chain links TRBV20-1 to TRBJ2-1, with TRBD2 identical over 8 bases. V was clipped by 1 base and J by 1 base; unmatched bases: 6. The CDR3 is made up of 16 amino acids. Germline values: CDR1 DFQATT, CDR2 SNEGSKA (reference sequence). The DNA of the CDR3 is TGCAGTGCTAGAGCTCGGACTAGCAGTTCCTACAATGAGCAGTTCTTC. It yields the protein CSARARTSSSYNEQFF.

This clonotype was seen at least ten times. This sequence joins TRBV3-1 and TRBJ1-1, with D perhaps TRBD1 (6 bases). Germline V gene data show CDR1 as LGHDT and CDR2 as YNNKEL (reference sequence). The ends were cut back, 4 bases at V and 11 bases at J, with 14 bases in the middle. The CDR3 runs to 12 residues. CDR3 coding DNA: TGTGCCAGCAGCCCATCGACAGGCAGGGCTTTCTTT. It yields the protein CASSPSTGRAFF.

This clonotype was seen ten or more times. DNA of the CDR3: TGTGCCAGCAGGTCACAGGGATCCTATGGCTACACCTTC. Its protein is CASRSQGSYGYTF. The chain links TRBV6-2 or TRBV6-3 to TRBJ1-2; TRBD1 might be the D (6 bases). V was clipped by 6 bases and J by 4 bases, with 12 bases between them. The CDR3 has 13 amino acids. Germline CDR1 MNHEY, CDR2 SVGEGT.